This T cell receptor beta chain was documented in a study of post-analysis software for immune sequencing data. For the study at large: The study covered relapsing-remitting, secondary progressive and progressive-relapsing courses of multiple sclerosis. General study findings and limits: Significantly decreased normalized Chao1 diversity was recorded for multiple sclerosis patients relative to controls.

A note on this clonotype: Its target is not known.

cDNA libraries of TCR beta carried unique molecular identifiers. From the PCR reads, TCRdb called clonotypes with MiXCR, one entry per CDR3 protein. The sample comprises hundreds of thousands of distinct CDR3 sequences, approximately 59% of which are singletons, and over 9% rests with the top ten. Sequencing was done on a sample of blood. The receptor was derived from a girl aged 2 to 10 with multiple sclerosis.

CDR3 nucleotides: TGTGCCAGCAGTGTACAGGGGGCTACCTACGAGCAGTACTTC. This codes for CASSVQGATYEQYF. The chain employs TRBV6-6 and TRBJ2-7; TRBD1 matches at 9 bases. CDR1 and CDR2 (germline): MNHNY, SVGAGI (reference sequence). The trim removed 5 bases at V and 2 bases at J, leaving 4 bases unmatched. The CDR3 contains 14 residues.